Each of the 21 T cell receptor beta chains below was sequenced from the same sample in a study of chemoradiotherapy in HPV16-positive cancers. The repertoire was sequenced with immunoSEQ multiplex PCR; TCRdb's copy has only in-frame clones and lacks some. Here the sample spans 30,000 to 45,000 clones, about 80% being singletons. The material was blood, obtained from a patient who underwent chemoradiotherapy. The receptors here all came from a human donor with HPV-associated anogenital cancer.

The chain joins TRBV19 to TRBJ1-5, with TRBD1 identical over 10 bases. This CDR3 is built from 15 residues. Germline V lookup: CDR1 LNHDA, CDR2 SQIVND (reference sequence). The V and J ends lost 4 bases and 7 bases, in that order; junction bases with no gene match: 7. This CDR3 is CASSRGQGSYQPQHF. The CDR3 bases are TGTGCCAGTAGTAGGGGACAGGGGAGTTACCAGCCCCAGCATTTT.

The chain recombines TRBV10-3 with TRBJ2-3; 7 bases match TRBD2. The CDR3 is 12 amino acids. Germline V lookup: CDR1 ENHRY, CDR2 SYGVKD. V lost 8 bases and J lost 2; bases outside the gene matches: 1. The CDR3 here is CAIRDYTDTQYF. DNA of the CDR3: TGTGCCATCCGGGACTACACAGATACGCAGTATTTT.

CDR3: CASRWTGGFDYGYTF. As DNA, the CDR3 is TGCGCCAGCAGATGGACAGGGGGCTTTGACTATGGCTACACCTTC. The chain has TRBV5-1 and TRBJ1-2, with TRBD1 matching over 11 bases. The CDR3 is made up of 15 amino acids. V gave up 5 bases and J gave up 3 bases; unmatched junction bases: 6. Germline V gives CDR1 SGHRS, CDR2 YFSETQ.

The V gene is TRBV19, the J gene TRBJ1-3; no clear D gene. V lost 7 bases and J lost 3, with 16 bases in between. Germline V gives CDR1 LNHDA, CDR2 SQIVND (reference sequence). The length of the CDR3 is 15 residues. The chain's CDR3 is CASITQPDSGNTIYF. The CDR3 DNA reads as TGTGCCAGTATTACACAACCGGATAGTGGAAACACCATATATTTT.

This clone was observed a few times. The chain carries TRBV2 and TRBJ1-5; D ambiguous. Trimming took 4 bases from V and 0 from J, leaving 1 base between them. The CDR3 spans 12 residues. In germline, CDR1 is SNHLY, CDR2 FYNNEI. This chain's CDR3 is CASSGSNQPQHF. The DNA for the CDR3 is TGTGCCAGCAGTGGTAGCAATCAGCCCCAGCATTTT.

This clone was found a few times. The rearrangement uses TRBV5-1 and TRBJ2-1, with a tentative D call TRBD2 (6 bases). The CDR3 loop spans 14 amino acids. Trimming pared 6 bases from V and 9 bases from J, leaving 19 bases between. Per the germline V gene, CDR1 is SGHRS and CDR2 is YFSETQ. CDR3 DNA: TGCGCCAGCAATCTTGCGGGCGGGAAAGGTGAGCAGTTCTTC. Translation gives CASNLAGGKGEQFF. Full variable domain (remainder filled in from reference TRBV5-1 and TRBJ2-1): KAGVTQTPRYLIKTRGQQVTLSCSPISGHRSVSWYQQTPGQGLQFLFEYFSETQRNKGNFPGRFSGRQFSNSRSEMNVSTLELGDSALYLCASNLAGGKGEQFFGPGTRLTVL.

The rearrangement links TRBV27 to TRBJ1-1; no reliable D call. The CDR3 contains 16 residues. Trimming shortened V by 3 bases and J by 1 base, and 15 bases separated the two germline ends. The germline gives CDR1 MNHEY, CDR2 SMNVEV (reference sequence). The CDR3 spells CASSFSTFGWNTEAFF. The CDR3 nucleotides are TGTGCCAGCAGTTTTTCAACCTTCGGGTGGAACACTGAAGCTTTCTTT.

The chain has TRBV19 and TRBJ2-3, with a tentative D call TRBD1 (5 bases). The V gene's germline CDR1 is LNHDA and CDR2 SQIVND (reference sequence). The V and J ends lost 8 bases and 0 bases respectively, with 6 bases between them. The CDR3 length is 12 residues. In DNA, the CDR3 is TGTGCCAGTGCAGGGAGCACAGATACGCAGTATTTT. As protein: CASAGSTDTQYF. The full variable domain, its missing parts supplied by reference TRBV19 and TRBJ2-3, is DGGITQSPKYLFRKEGQNVTLSCEQNLNHDAMYWYRQDPGQGLRLIYYSQIVNDFQKGDIAEGYSVSREKKESFPLTVTSAQKNPTAFYLCASAGSTDTQYFGPGTRLTVL.

The chain links TRBV29-1 to TRBJ2-3; 10 bases are a match to TRBD2. The CDR3 has 14 amino acids. Germline values: CDR1 SQVTM, CDR2 ANQGSEA. V lost 8 bases, J lost 3 bases, and 8 bases stayed unmatched. This CDR3 is CSTSSGGDTDTQYF. As DNA, the CDR3 is TGCAGCACATCGAGCGGGGGGGATACAGATACGCAGTATTTT.

V gene TRBV6-5 combines with J gene TRBJ1-6; no reliable D call. From germline, CDR1 is MNHEY and CDR2 SVGAGI. Trimming cost V 0 bases and J 6 bases, with 9 bases left between them. CDR3 length: 15 residues. For the CDR3, the DNA is TGTGCCAGCAGTTACTCGAGAGGGCCTAATTCACCCCTCCACTTT. Translation: CASSYSRGPNSPLHF.

This rearrangement joins TRBV11-3 to TRBJ1-1; D is undetermined. The CDR3 totals 13 residues. Trimming stripped 3 bases from V and 0 bases from J, with 5 bases between. Germline loops: CDR1 SGHNT, CDR2 YENEEA. The CDR3 nucleotides read TGTGCCAGCAGCTTCTACGTGAACACTGAAGCTTTCTTT. It is translated as CASSFYVNTEAFF.

This chain joins TRBV29-1 and TRBJ2-3; 7 nucleotides match TRBD2. Losses at the gene ends were 6 bases for V and 0 bases for J; bases not matched to a gene: 3. Germline values: CDR1 SQVTM, CDR2 ANQGSEA. The CDR3 is 13 amino acids. As DNA, the CDR3 is TGCAGCGTCGTCGGGGGGAGCACAGATACGCAGTATTTT. Protein product: CSVVGGSTDTQYF.

This clone was seen a few times. The chain has TRBV2 and TRBJ1-5, with 12 bases fitting TRBD1. From germline, CDR1 is SNHLY and CDR2 FYNNEI. J was trimmed by 6 bases and V by 6 bases; bases with no gene match: 3. The CDR3 sequence is 14 residues long. CDR3 sequence reads: CASRGQGAVQPQHF. CDR3 in DNA: TGTGCCAGCAGGGGACAGGGGGCTGTTCAGCCCCAGCATTTT. The complete variable domain, with remaining parts taken from reference TRBV2 and TRBJ1-5, reads EPEVTQTPSHQVTQMGQEVILRCVPISNHLYFYWYRQILGQKVEFLVSFYNNEISEKSEIFDDQFSVERPDGSNFTLKIRSTKLEDSAMYFCASRGQGAVQPQHFGDGTRLSIL.

The chain joins TRBV6-5 to TRBJ2-1; the D is unclear. This CDR3 contains 12 residues. The V end lost 0 bases, the J end lost 9 bases, and 6 bases lay between the germline ends. Germline assignment: CDR1 MNHEY and CDR2 SVGAGI. CDR3 in DNA: TGTGCCAGCAGTTACTCGAGTTCTGAGCAGTTCTTC. Protein: CASSYSSSEQFF.

V and J are TRBV29-1 and TRBJ2-5, with 7 bases matching TRBD2. Losses at the gene ends were 1 base for V and 5 bases for J; bases not matched to a gene: 1. This CDR3 is 12 amino acids long. Germline V lookup: CDR1 SQVTM, CDR2 ANQGSEA. CDR3 amino acids: CSVEGRGETQYF. As DNA, the CDR3 is TGCAGCGTTGAAGGGCGGGGGGAGACCCAGTACTTC.

The genes are TRBV6-5 and TRBJ2-5; perhaps TRBD1 as D (6 bases). Between the trimmed V and J ends, which lost 6 bases and 5 bases, there was a span of 16 bases. This CDR3 contains 14 residues. In germline, CDR1 is MNHEY, CDR2 SVGAGI. The CDR3 protein is CASSAGTIRETQYF. In DNA, the CDR3 is TGTGCCAGCAGCGCCGGGACAATTCGCGAGACCCAGTACTTC.

The chain is built from TRBV4-3 and TRBJ1-1, with TRBD1 as a possible D gene (5 bases). Per the germline V gene, CDR1 is LGHNA and CDR2 is YSLEER. V was trimmed by 0 bases and J by 4 bases, leaving 18 bases between them. The CDR3 has 17 residues. The CDR3 sequence is CASSQELEGRWGTEAFF. The DNA for the CDR3 is TGCGCCAGCAGCCAAGAGTTGGAGGGGCGCTGGGGCACTGAAGCTTTCTTT.

The rearrangement joins TRBV5-6 to TRBJ1-5; weak D call: TRBD1 (5 bases). V was shortened by 5 bases and J by 4 bases, with 19 bases between the two germline ends. The CDR3 spans 16 residues. Germline V lookup: CDR1 SGHDT, CDR2 YYEEEE. CDR3 sequence (DNA): TGTGCCAGCAGTTATAGACTCGGACGGGGGAATCAGCCCCAGCATTTT. Translating it yields CASSYRLGRGNQPQHF.

In regard to this clone: The junction shows a germline mismatch at one end, possibly a read error. The chain combines TRBV5-6 with TRBJ2-1; D not certain. This CDR3 spans 11 amino acids. CDR1 SGHDT and CDR2 YYEEEE come from the germline V gene. The CDR3 is CASSSFNEQFF. The DNA for the CDR3 is TGTGCCAGCAGCTCCTTCAATGAGCAGTTCTTC. The variable domain in full, with the rest retrieved from reference TRBV5-6 and TRBJ2-1, is DAGVTQSPTHLIKTRGQQVTLRCSPKSGHDTVSWYQQALGQGPQFIFQYYEEEERQRGNFPDRFSGHQFPNYSSELNVNALLLGDSALYLCASSSFNEQFFGPGTRLTVL.

The chain carries TRBV28 and TRBJ1-1; no clear D gene. Between the trimmed V and J ends, which lost 7 bases and 8 bases, there was a span of 11 bases. The CDR3 has 11 residues. In germline, CDR1 is MDHEN, CDR2 SYDVKM. The CDR3: CASTTKREAFF. Here the CDR3 DNA reads TGTGCCAGCACCACAAAAAGAGAAGCTTTCTTT. The variable domain in full, with the rest retrieved from reference TRBV28 and TRBJ1-1, is DVKVTQSSRYLVKRTGEKVFLECVQDMDHENMFWYRQDPGLGLRLIYFSYDVKMKEKGDIPEGYSVSREKKERFSLILESASTNQTSMYLCASTTKREAFFGQGTRLTVV.

The chain couples TRBV7-2 to TRBJ2-3; D possibly matches TRBD1 or TRBD2 (6 bases each). The CDR3 contains 16 residues. Germline CDR1 reads SGHTA; CDR2 reads FQGNSA. V was shortened by 5 bases and J by 0 bases, with 15 bases between the two germline ends. The CDR3 spells CASSLGGPLSTDTQYF. As DNA, the CDR3 is TGTGCCAGCAGCCTCGGGGGCCCCCTGAGCACAGATACGCAGTATTTT.